The source of this TCR beta chain is a study of shared clonotypes between healthy human individuals. Cells designated naive CD8 were CD45RO-negative and were positively selected for CCR7, with terminally differentiated effector memory CD45RA+ cells excluded. Using immunoSEQ multiplex PCR, the repertoire was profiled, and TCRdb retains in-frame clones only, with some absent. This table has around 550,000 clones, approximately 95% appearing once. The CDR3 contains 14 residues. Looked up from germline, CDR1 is WNHNN and CDR2 is SYGVQD (reference sequence). Trimming took off 4 bases at V and 0 bases at J, with 7 bases between the two ends.

V usage is TRBV10-1 and J usage is TRBJ2-1; D gene unclear. The source material was naive CD8+ T cells sorted from blood. The receptor was derived from a woman in her 30s in good health. The chain's CDR3 is CASSAINSYNEQFF. CDR3 in DNA: TGCGCCAGCAGTGCCATTAACTCCTACAATGAGCAGTTCTTC.